The 19 T cell receptor beta chains in this list originate from one sample, sequenced in a study of tumor and adjacent non-tumor tissue in lung cancer. RNA was extracted from bulk tissue without any cell sorting. Three rounds of nested PCR, following a modified ARM-PCR protocol, produced the TCRbeta library. MiXCR, applied by TCRdb to the multiplex PCR reads, yields one record per CDR3 protein. The sample has roughly 81,000 distinct CDR3 sequences; about 66% are singletons. The source material was lung tumor tissue. These receptors were collected from a man in his 70s with non-small cell lung cancer.

About this clonotype: The junction differs from germline at one of its ends, possibly a read error. The J gene is TRBJ2-5, the V gene TRBV20-1, with a weak D call TRBD2 (5 bases). CDR1 and CDR2 from the germline V gene are DFQATT and SNEGSKA (reference sequence). CDR3 length: 11 amino acids. CDR3 protein: CNARSDFTQYF. Written as DNA, the CDR3 is TGCAATGCTAGATCGGACTTTACCCAGTACTTC.

A word on this clonotype: At one boundary the junction diverges from the germline segment, which might be a read error. This CDR3 is CANSLGDRNYDQYF. CDR3 coding DNA: TGTGCCAACAGCCTAGGAGACAGAAACTACGACCAGTACTTC. V gene TRBV11-2 combines with J gene TRBJ2-7, with TRBD1 as a possible D gene (5 bases). Per the germline V gene, CDR1 is SGHAT and CDR2 is FQNNGV. The CDR3 consists of 14 residues.

This clonotype was counted many times. This rearrangement joins TRBV7-9 to TRBJ2-1; D gene ambiguous. Looked up from germline, CDR1 is SEHNR and CDR2 is FQNEAQ (reference sequence). CDR3 length equals 12 residues. V was cut by 1 base and J by 10 bases, with 8 bases left in between. CDR3 coding DNA: TGTGCCAGCAGCTTAGGGCAGGAGGAGCAGTTCTTC. Residues: CASSLGQEEQFF. Using reference TRBV7-9 and TRBJ2-1 for the parts outside the CDR3, the full variable domain is DTGVSQNPRHKITKRGQNVTFRCDPISEHNRLYWYRQTLGQGPEFLTYFQNEAQLEKSRLLSDRFSAERPKGSFSTLEIQRTEQGDSAMYLCASSLGQEEQFFGPGTRLTVL.

In DNA, the CDR3 is TGTGCCAGCAGCTTCGCCGGTCACGAGGCTGTGGCTTTCTTT. This codes for CASSFAGHEAVAFF. This chain uses TRBV11-2 with TRBJ1-1; D unresolved. Trimming removed 3 bases at V and 11 bases at J, with 19 bases between. The CDR3 is 14 residues long. Germline assignment: CDR1 SGHAT and CDR2 FQNNGV.

V is TRBV20-1 and J is TRBJ2-4; TRBD2 matches at 12 bases. The junction had 6 bases not matched to a gene; V was cut back by 4 bases and J by 5 bases. The germline CDR1 and CDR2 sequences are DFQATT and SNEGSKA (reference sequence). The CDR3 runs 15 residues. The CDR3 here is CSANLAGGLENIQYF. CDR3 sequence (DNA): TGCAGTGCTAATCTAGCGGGAGGGTTGGAAAACATTCAGTACTTC.

Turning to this clonotype: A read error may explain this, as a much larger clone is one base away. V is TRBV6-1 and J is TRBJ2-7; 8 nucleotides agree with TRBD1. Germline V gene sequence: CDR1 MNHNS, CDR2 SASEGT. Unmatched junction bases numbered 19, after V lost 9 bases and J lost 0 bases. CDR3 length: 18 residues. The CDR3, as DNA: TGTGCCAGGGCTCAGGGACAGGACCTAGTGGGAGGCTCCTACGAGCAGTACTTC. Residues: CARAQGQDLVGGSYEQYF.

The count of this clonotype is one. A read error is likely, as this CDR3 ends without the conserved phenylalanine or tryptophan. This chain uses TRBV29-1 with TRBJ1-2; D might be TRBD1 (5 bases). V dropped 6 bases and J dropped 9 bases, with 20 bases sitting between them. CDR1 and CDR2 from the germline V gene are SQVTM and ANQGSEA. The CDR3 consists of 13 residues. Here the CDR3 DNA reads TGCAGCGTGTCCGGACACCGAGTGGGTCGCTACACCTTA. This encodes CSVSGHRVGRYTL.

With respect to this clonotype: A much larger clone differs from this one at a single base, so this may be a read error. This sequence joins TRBV5-5 and TRBJ2-1; perhaps TRBD2 as D (6 bases). CDR1 is SGHKS, CDR2 YYEKEE, per germline (reference sequence). This CDR3 has 15 residues. Trimming left V 3 bases short and J 3 bases short, with 13 bases between. Here the CDR3 reads CASSSPGTVYNEQFF. CDR3 DNA sequence: TGTGCCAGCAGCTCCCCCGGGACTGTCTACAATGAGCAGTTCTTC.

Points on this clonotype: Its ends do not fully match the called genes, so a read error is possible. CDR3 sequence reads: CVSSPGNIQCF. CDR3 bases: TGTGTCAGCAGCCCTGGTAACATTCAGTGCTTC. The chain uses TRBV5-5 and TRBJ2-4; the D is unclear. The CDR3 contains 11 residues. CDR1 is SGHKS and CDR2 is YYEKEE in the germline V gene (reference sequence).

This clonotype was detected many times. V usage is TRBV6-1 and J usage is TRBJ2-7; D possibly uses TRBD1 or TRBD2 (5 bases each). The CDR3 extends over 14 amino acids. CDR1 and CDR2 from the germline V gene are MNHNS and SASEGT. Trimming shortened V by 8 bases and J by 2 bases, and 16 bases separated the two germline ends. The CDR3 DNA sequence: TGTGCCAGCGCGAGGGAGCAGGGCCCCTACGAGCAGTACTTC. It specifies CASAREQGPYEQYF.

This clonotype was found a few times. The CDR3 DNA is TGTGCCAGCAGCCAAGAACCTAGCGGACCCTACGAGCAGTACTTC. As protein: CASSQEPSGPYEQYF. V gene TRBV4-2 combines with J gene TRBJ2-7; 7 bases align to TRBD2. From germline, CDR1 is LGHNA and CDR2 YNFKEQ. This CDR3 spans 15 amino acids. The ends lost 0 bases at V and 2 bases at J; junction bases unmatched: 4.

This clonotype was seen many times. The chain couples TRBV28 to TRBJ2-3; either TRBD1 or TRBD2 may fit D (6 bases each). Germline CDR1 is MDHEN and CDR2 is SYDVKM. Trimming stripped 5 bases from V and 2 bases from J, with 14 bases between. CDR3 length: 15 residues. In nucleotides, the CDR3 is TGTGCCAGCAGTCTGCGTGGGGGGCCCACAGATACGCAGTATTTT. This encodes CASSLRGGPTDTQYF.

As concerns this clonotype: This may come from a read error, since a much larger clone is one base off. The CDR3 carries no conserved terminal phenylalanine or tryptophan, so it likely arises from a read error. The chain joins TRBV5-1 to TRBJ2-5, with D unresolved. The CDR3 spans 13 residues. The V and J ends lost 2 bases and 2 bases respectively, with 7 bases between them. Germline V CDR1 and CDR2: SGHRS, YFSETQ. The CDR3 region is CASSFQGQETQYL. CDR3 coding DNA: TGCGCCAGCAGCTTTCAAGGGCAAGAGACCCAGTACCTC.

V usage is TRBV6-1 and J usage is TRBJ2-7; D unresolved. The CDR3 is 14 amino acids. Trimming pared 4 bases from V and 5 bases from J, leaving 15 bases between. The germline V gene encodes CDR1 MNHNS and CDR2 SASEGT. CDR3 bases: TGTGCCAGCAGTGGAGGACGGGTCCCCCACGAGCAGTACTTC. This translates into CASSGGRVPHEQYF.

V and J are TRBV11-2 and TRBJ2-7; 9 bases line up with TRBD2. With 11 bases clipped from V and 5 bases from J, the junction kept 13 bases outside the gene matches. Germline-derived CDR1 and CDR2 are SGHAT and FQNNGV. The CDR3 contains 14 residues. The CDR3 sequence is CACSRAGGVHEQYF. The CDR3 DNA reads as TGTGCCTGTAGTAGAGCGGGAGGCGTGCACGAGCAGTACTTC.

Turning to this clonotype: Mismatch with germline at one junction end may stem from a read error. J is TRBJ2-2 and V is TRBV6-5; D may be TRBD1 or TRBD2 (5 bases each). Germline V gives CDR1 MNHEY, CDR2 SVGAGI. This CDR3 comprises 15 residues. CDR3 residues: CASSSTGTSTGELFF. DNA for the CDR3: TGTGCCAGCAGTTCAACAGGAACGAGCACCGGGGAGCTATTTTTT.

This clonotype was seen many times. The chain couples TRBV4-2 to TRBJ1-2; D remains ambiguous. This CDR3 contains 16 residues. CDR1 is LGHNA and CDR2 is YNFKEQ in the germline V gene. Trimming stripped 3 bases from V and 6 bases from J, with 20 bases between. CDR3 DNA sequence: TGTGCCAGCAGCCACCCCATTCCTCGCCGCGGTAATGGCTACACCTTC. Its protein is CASSHPIPRRGNGYTF.

This clonotype was seen repeatedly, ten times or more. The rearrangement links TRBV29-1 to TRBJ2-7; 8 bases are shared with TRBD2. Trimming cost V 4 bases and J 4 bases; bases outside gene matches: 12. Looked up from germline, CDR1 is SQVTM and CDR2 is ANQGSEA. The CDR3 contains 15 residues. CDR3 sequence: CSVGDGGAVSYEQYF. The CDR3 nucleotides are TGCAGCGTTGGTGACGGGGGGGCAGTCTCGTACGAGCAGTACTTC.

The chain is built from TRBV29-1 and TRBJ1-5; TRBD1 is a possible D gene (6 bases). The V end lost 6 bases, the J end lost 5 bases, and 20 bases lay between the germline ends. Germline CDR1 and CDR2: SQVTM and ANQGSEA. This CDR3 is built from 15 residues. The CDR3 sequence: CSVADPTGAYQPQHF. The CDR3 DNA reads as TGCAGCGTCGCGGACCCTACGGGGGCCTATCAGCCCCAGCATTTT.